The 13 T cell receptor beta chains below come from one sample, sequenced in a study of control samples from healthy donors and cancer patients. Sequencing used immunoSEQ multiplex PCR; TCRdb keeps in-frame clones, though not all of them. The sample consists of roughly 150,000 clones, 93% of them appearing once. Sequencing was performed on blood. Every receptor here comes from a man between 18 and 29 years old in good health.

The rearrangement uses TRBV6-2 or TRBV6-3 and TRBJ2-1; D might be TRBD1 or TRBD2, each matching 5 bases. The V end lost 0 bases, the J end lost 13 bases, and 7 bases lay between the germline ends. Germline V lookup: CDR1 MNHEY, CDR2 SVGEGT. CDR3 length equals 11 residues. In DNA, the CDR3 is TGTGCCAGCAGTTACTCTTGGGACCAGTTCTTC. Residues: CASSYSWDQFF.

The V gene is TRBV4-3, the J gene TRBJ2-3, with D tentatively TRBD2 (6 bases). CDR3 length equals 14 residues. Trimming cost V 1 base and J 3 bases, with 8 bases left between them. In germline, CDR1 is LGHNA, CDR2 YSLEER. CDR3 sequence (DNA): TGCGCCAGCAGCCAAGTAGGAGGGACAGATACGCAGTATTTT. Translating it yields CASSQVGGTDTQYF.

The chain combines TRBV5-6 with TRBJ1-2, with TRBD1 matching 8 bases. The CDR3 length is 15 residues. V shed 0 bases and J 3 bases; nucleotides not matched to a gene: 4. Germline V gives CDR1 SGHDT, CDR2 YYEEEE. The CDR3 protein is CASSLVQGADYGYTF. The CDR3 DNA reads TGTGCCAGCAGCTTGGTCCAGGGGGCAGACTATGGCTACACCTTC.

The rearrangement uses TRBV7-9 and TRBJ2-7, with 9 positions matching TRBD2. Germline V gene lookup returns CDR1 SEHNR and CDR2 FQNEAQ (reference sequence). The CDR3 sequence is 16 residues long. The V and J ends lost 5 bases and 2 bases, in that order; junction bases with no gene match: 10. The CDR3 loop is CASSLGLAGPPYEQYF. CDR3 in DNA: TGTGCCAGCAGCCTGGGGCTAGCGGGACCTCCCTACGAGCAGTACTTC.

In its sample, this clone was seen a few times. This chain links TRBV19 with TRBJ1-4; D gene ambiguous. Trimming took 8 bases from V and 4 from J, leaving 17 bases between them. Germline V gene lookup returns CDR1 LNHDA and CDR2 SQIVND (reference sequence). This CDR3 comprises 15 residues. The CDR3 region has the DNA TGTGCCAGTCGAGTTCGGGCGGCGGATAATGAAAAACTGTTTTTT. Translated, it gives CASRVRAADNEKLFF.

The chain carries TRBV11-3 and TRBJ1-1; possible D gene TRBD1, 6 bases. Germline V gene data show CDR1 as SGHNT and CDR2 as YENEEA. The length of the CDR3 is 13 residues. The V and J ends lost 5 bases and 11 bases respectively, with 18 bases between them. DNA of the CDR3: TGTGCCAGCAGCCTAGTTACGGGGGCGGCTGCTTTCTTT. Translation: CASSLVTGAAAFF.

J is TRBJ1-1 and V is TRBV9; D is ambiguous. The germline gives CDR1 SGDLS, CDR2 YYNGEE. V shed 2 bases and J shed 0 bases, with 2 bases lying between them. The CDR3 contains 12 residues. The CDR3 DNA is TGTGCCAGCAGCGTCATGAACACTGAAGCTTTCTTT. This encodes CASSVMNTEAFF. Full variable domain (remainder filled in from reference TRBV9 and TRBJ1-1): DSGVTQTPKHLITATGQRVTLRCSPRSGDLSVYWYQQSLDQGLQFLIQYYNGEERAKGNILERFSAQQFPDLHSELNLSSLELGDSALYFCASSVMNTEAFFGQGTRLTVV.

The chain carries TRBV12-3 or TRBV12-4 and TRBJ2-7; the D is unclear. The CDR3 consists of 11 residues. V was trimmed by 6 bases and J by 2 bases, leaving 5 bases between them. CDR3 DNA: TGTGCCAGCAGCCGGGCCTACGAGCAGTACTTC. Translating it yields CASSRAYEQYF.

This sequence joins TRBV9 and TRBJ1-3; no clear D. Germline values: CDR1 SGDLS, CDR2 YYNGEE. The CDR3 is 11 amino acids. V was shortened by 6 bases and J by 5 bases, with 6 bases between the two germline ends. This CDR3 reads CASKGRNTIYF. CDR3 DNA: TGTGCCAGCAAAGGGAGAAACACCATATATTTT.

V usage is TRBV3-1 (or the pseudogene TRBV3-2) and J usage is TRBJ2-7; D possibly matches TRBD1 or TRBD2 (5 bases each). The germline V and J ends were trimmed by 0 bases and 2 bases, with 11 bases remaining between them. This CDR3 comprises 15 residues. Germline lookup yields CDR1 LGHDT and CDR2 YNNKEL (reference sequence). Written as DNA, the CDR3 is TGTGCCAGCAGCCAAGATCACGGGGCTCCCTACGAGCAGTACTTC. Its translation is CASSQDHGAPYEQYF.

The rearrangement links TRBV6-4 to TRBJ1-4; no clear D. The CDR3 covers 10 residues. V shed 9 bases and J shed 7 bases, with 6 bases lying between them. Germline lookup yields CDR1 MRHNA and CDR2 SNTAGT. This chain's CDR3 is CASVGEKLFF. For the CDR3, the DNA is TGTGCCAGTGTTGGTGAAAAACTGTTTTTT.

This chain connects TRBV19 to TRBJ1-5, with 7 nucleotides matching TRBD1. The CDR3 has 16 amino acids. The V segment lost 5 bases and the J segment 3 bases; nucleotides outside the gene matches: 10. Germline-derived CDR1 and CDR2 are LNHDA and SQIVND (reference sequence). The CDR3 region has the DNA TGTGCCAGTAGTGCTTTTGAGGGGGCCCTCAATCAGCCCCAGCATTTT. Its translation: CASSAFEGALNQPQHF.

The chain recombines TRBV4-1 with TRBJ2-5; D not resolved. V shed 1 base and J shed 0 bases, with 6 bases lying between them. The CDR3 covers 14 residues. In germline, CDR1 is MGHRA, CDR2 YSYEKL. The CDR3 sequence: CASSQAQHQETQYF. CDR3 nucleotides: TGCGCCAGCAGCCAAGCACAGCACCAAGAGACCCAGTACTTC.